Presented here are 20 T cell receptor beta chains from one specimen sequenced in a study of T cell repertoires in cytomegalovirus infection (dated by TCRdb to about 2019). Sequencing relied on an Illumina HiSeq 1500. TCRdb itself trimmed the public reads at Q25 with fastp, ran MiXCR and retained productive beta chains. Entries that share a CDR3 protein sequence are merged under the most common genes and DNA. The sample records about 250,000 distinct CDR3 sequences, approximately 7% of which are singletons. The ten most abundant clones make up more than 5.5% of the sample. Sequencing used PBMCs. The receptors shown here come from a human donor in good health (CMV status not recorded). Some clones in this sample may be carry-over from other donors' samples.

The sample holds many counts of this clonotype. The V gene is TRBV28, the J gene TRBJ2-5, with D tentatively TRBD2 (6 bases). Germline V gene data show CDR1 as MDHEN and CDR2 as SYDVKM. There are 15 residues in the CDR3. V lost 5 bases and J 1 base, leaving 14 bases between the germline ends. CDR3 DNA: TGTGCCAGCAGTGGAATTGGGACTCTCCAAGAGACCCAGTACTTC. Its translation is CASSGIGTLQETQYF.

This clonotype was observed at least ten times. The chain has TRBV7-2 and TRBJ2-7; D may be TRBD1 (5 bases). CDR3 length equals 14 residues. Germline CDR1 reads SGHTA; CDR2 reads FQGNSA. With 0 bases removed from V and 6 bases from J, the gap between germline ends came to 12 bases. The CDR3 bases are TGTGCCAGCAGCTTAGCGCCAGGGCAGATCGAGCAGTACTTC. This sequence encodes CASSLAPGQIEQYF.

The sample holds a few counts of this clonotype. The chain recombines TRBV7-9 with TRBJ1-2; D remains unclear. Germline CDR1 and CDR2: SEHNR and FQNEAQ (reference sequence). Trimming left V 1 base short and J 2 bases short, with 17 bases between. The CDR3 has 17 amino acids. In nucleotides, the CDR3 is TGTGCCAGCAGCTTAGAAAGGTTGACGGAGCTGAACTATGGCTACACCTTC. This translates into CASSLERLTELNYGYTF.

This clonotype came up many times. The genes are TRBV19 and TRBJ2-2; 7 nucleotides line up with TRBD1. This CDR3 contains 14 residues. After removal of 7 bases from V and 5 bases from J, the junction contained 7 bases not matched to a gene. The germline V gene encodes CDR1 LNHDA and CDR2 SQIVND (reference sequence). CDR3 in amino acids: CASTEDRRTGELFF. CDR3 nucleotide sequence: TGTGCCAGTACGGAGGACAGGAGGACCGGGGAGCTGTTTTTT.

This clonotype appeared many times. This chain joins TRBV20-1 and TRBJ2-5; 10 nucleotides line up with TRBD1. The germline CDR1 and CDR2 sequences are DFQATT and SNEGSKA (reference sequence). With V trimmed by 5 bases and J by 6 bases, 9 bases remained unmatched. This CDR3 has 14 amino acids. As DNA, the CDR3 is TGCAGTGCTGGCATGACAGGGGGCGAGAAGACCCAGTACTTC. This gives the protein CSAGMTGGEKTQYF.

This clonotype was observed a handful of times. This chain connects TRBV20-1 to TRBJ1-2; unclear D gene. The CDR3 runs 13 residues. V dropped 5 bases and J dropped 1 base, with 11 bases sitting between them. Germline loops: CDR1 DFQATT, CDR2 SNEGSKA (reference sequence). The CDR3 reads CSAQEGVNYGYTF. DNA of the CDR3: TGCAGTGCTCAAGAGGGCGTTAACTATGGCTACACCTTC.

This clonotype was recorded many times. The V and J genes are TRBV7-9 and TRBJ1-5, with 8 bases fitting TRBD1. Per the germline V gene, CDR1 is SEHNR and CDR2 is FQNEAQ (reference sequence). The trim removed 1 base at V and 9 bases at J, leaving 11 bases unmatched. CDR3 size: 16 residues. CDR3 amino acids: CASSLGSGLGTGPQHF. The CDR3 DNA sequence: TGTGCCAGCAGCTTAGGTTCGGGATTGGGGACAGGGCCCCAGCATTTT. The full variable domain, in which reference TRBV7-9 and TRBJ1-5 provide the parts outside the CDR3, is DTGVSQNPRHKITKRGQNVTFRCDPISEHNRLYWYRQTLGQGPEFLTYFQNEAQLEKSRLLSDRFSAERPKGSFSTLEIQRTEQGDSAMYLCASSLGSGLGTGPQHFGDGTRLSIL.

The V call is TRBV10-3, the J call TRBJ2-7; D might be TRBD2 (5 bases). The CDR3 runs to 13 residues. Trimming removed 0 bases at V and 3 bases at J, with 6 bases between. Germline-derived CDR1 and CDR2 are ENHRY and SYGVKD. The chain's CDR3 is CAISESEVYEQYF. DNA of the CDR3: TGTGCCATCAGTGAGTCGGAGGTCTACGAGCAGTACTTC.

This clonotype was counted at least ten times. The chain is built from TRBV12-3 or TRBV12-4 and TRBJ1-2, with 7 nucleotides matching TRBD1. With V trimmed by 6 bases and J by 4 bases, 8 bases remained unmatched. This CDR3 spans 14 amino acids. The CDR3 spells CASRGAGGTYGYTF. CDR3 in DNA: TGTGCCAGCAGGGGGGCAGGGGGGACCTATGGCTACACCTTC.

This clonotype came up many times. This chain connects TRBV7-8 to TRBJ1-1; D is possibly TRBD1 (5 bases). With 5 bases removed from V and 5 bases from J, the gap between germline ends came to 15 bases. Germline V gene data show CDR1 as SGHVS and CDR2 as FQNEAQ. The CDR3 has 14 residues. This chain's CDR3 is CASSPPQGGTEAFF. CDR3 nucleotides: TGTGCCAGCAGCCCCCCCCAGGGTGGGACTGAAGCTTTCTTT. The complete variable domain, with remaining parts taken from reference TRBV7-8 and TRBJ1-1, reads GAGVSQSPRYKVAKRGQDVALRCDPISGHVSLFWYQQALGQGPEFLTYFQNEAQLDKSGLPSDRFFAERPEGSVSTLKIQRTQQEDSAVYLCASSPPQGGTEAFFGQGTRLTVV.

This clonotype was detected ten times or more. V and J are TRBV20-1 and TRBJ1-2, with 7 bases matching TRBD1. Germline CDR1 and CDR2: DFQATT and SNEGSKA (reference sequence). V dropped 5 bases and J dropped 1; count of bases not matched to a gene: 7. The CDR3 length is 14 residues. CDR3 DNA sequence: TGCAGTGCTCCCAAGACAGGGCTTAACTATGGCTACACCTTC. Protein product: CSAPKTGLNYGYTF.

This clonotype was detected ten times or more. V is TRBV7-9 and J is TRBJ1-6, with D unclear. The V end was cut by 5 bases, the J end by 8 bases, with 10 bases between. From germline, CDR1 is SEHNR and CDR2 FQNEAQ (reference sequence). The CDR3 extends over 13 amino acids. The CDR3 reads CASSPKNDSPLHF. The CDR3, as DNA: TGTGCCAGCAGCCCTAAAAATGATTCACCCCTCCACTTT.

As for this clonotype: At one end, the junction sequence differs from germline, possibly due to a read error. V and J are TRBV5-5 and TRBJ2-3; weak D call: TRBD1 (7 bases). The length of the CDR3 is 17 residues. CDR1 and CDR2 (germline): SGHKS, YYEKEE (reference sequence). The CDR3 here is CASSRLARGAGTDTRYF. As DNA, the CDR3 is TGTGCCAGCAGTCGCTTAGCCAGGGGGGCTGGCACAGATACGCGGTATTTT.

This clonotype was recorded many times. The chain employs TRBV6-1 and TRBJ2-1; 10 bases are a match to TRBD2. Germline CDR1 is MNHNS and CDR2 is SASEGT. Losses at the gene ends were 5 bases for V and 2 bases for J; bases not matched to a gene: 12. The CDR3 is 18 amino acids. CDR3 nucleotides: TGTGCCAGCAGTTTCGGGCTAGCGGGGGTTAAAACCTACAATGAGCAGTTCTTC. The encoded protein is CASSFGLAGVKTYNEQFF.

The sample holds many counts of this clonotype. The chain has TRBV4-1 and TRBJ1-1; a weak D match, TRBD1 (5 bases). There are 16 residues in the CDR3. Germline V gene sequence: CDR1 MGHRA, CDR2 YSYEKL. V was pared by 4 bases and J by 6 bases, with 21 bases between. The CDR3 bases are TGCGCCAGCAGCCCCACCGGGACGGGGGGGTTAGCTGAAGCTTTCTTT. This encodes CASSPTGTGGLAEAFF.

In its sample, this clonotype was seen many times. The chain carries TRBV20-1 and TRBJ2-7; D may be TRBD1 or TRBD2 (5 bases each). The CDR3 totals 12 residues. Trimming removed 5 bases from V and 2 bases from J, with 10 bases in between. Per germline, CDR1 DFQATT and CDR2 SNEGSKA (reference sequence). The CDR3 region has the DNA TGCAGTGCTGGGACGGCCACCTACGAGCAGTACTTC. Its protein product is CSAGTATYEQYF.

As DNA, the CDR3 is TGTGCCAGCTTTTACAATGCAGACTCGAACACTGAAGCTTTCTTT. The encoded protein is CASFYNADSNTEAFF. The V and J genes are TRBV6-5 and TRBJ1-1; D not resolved. Germline V CDR1 and CDR2: MNHEY, SVGAGI. The CDR3 is 15 amino acids. Trimming took off 8 bases at V and 1 base at J, with 17 bases between the two ends.

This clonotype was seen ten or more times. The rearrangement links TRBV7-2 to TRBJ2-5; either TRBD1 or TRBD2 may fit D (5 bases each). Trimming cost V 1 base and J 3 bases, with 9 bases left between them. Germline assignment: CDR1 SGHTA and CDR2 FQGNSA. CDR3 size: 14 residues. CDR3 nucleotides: TGTGCCAGCAGCTTAGTTGGGGGTAAAGAGACCCAGTACTTC. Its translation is CASSLVGGKETQYF.

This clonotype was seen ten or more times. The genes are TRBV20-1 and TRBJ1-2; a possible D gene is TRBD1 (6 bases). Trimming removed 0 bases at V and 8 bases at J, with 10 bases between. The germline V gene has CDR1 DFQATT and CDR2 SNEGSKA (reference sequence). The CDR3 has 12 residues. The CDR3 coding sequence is TGCAGTGCTAGAGAGGGGGGGCGAGGCTACACCTTC. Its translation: CSAREGGRGYTF.

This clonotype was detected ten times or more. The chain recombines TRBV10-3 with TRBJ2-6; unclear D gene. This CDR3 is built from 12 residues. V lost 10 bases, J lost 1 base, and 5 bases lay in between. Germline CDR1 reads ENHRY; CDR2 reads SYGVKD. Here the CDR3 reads CATQSGANVLTF. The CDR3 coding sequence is TGTGCCACGCAATCTGGGGCCAACGTCCTGACTTTC.